Presented here are 20 T cell receptor beta chains from one specimen sequenced in a study of beta chain features in type 1 diabetes. cDNA synthesis used the whole RNA isolate, giving expressed TCRB sequences. Profiled with immunoSEQ multiplex PCR; TCRdb holds only in-frame clones, not every one. Of almost 350,000 clones listed, less than 20% were seen once; the top ten hold approximately 0.046%. Source material: naive CD4+ T cells from blood. The source is a woman aged 18 to 35 in good health.

The chain is built from TRBV2 and TRBJ2-3; D may be TRBD2 (6 bases). This CDR3 region has 14 residues. From germline, CDR1 is SNHLY and CDR2 FYNNEI. Trimming took 11 bases from V and 1 from J, leaving 16 bases between them. CDR3 protein: CAVLGGGGTDTQYF. The DNA of the CDR3 is TGTGCCGTCCTCGGGGGTGGCGGCACAGATACGCAGTATTTT.

The chain combines TRBV11-1 with TRBJ2-3; unclear D gene. The germline gives CDR1 SGHAT, CDR2 FQDESV (reference sequence). The CDR3 has 12 amino acids. V lost 6 bases and J lost 6, with 10 bases in between. The CDR3 nucleotides are TGTGCCAGCAGATCTCCAGGCGATACGCAGTATTTT. It codes for CASRSPGDTQYF.

The rearrangement links TRBV2 to TRBJ1-5, with D possibly matching TRBD1 (6 bases). CDR1 and CDR2 (germline): SNHLY, FYNNEI. The germline V and J ends were trimmed by 7 bases and 6 bases, with 13 bases remaining between them. The CDR3 sequence is 13 residues long. CDR3 region: CASKVRGFQPQHF. For the CDR3, the DNA is TGTGCCAGCAAGGTCAGGGGTTTTCAGCCCCAGCATTTT.

The chain carries TRBV7-9 and TRBJ1-1; D not certain. CDR1 is SEHNR, CDR2 FQNEAQ, per germline (reference sequence). V was clipped by 1 base and J by 6 bases, with 9 bases between them. The CDR3 has 13 amino acids. CDR3 protein: CASSLGQVAEAFF. CDR3 DNA: TGTGCCAGCAGCTTAGGACAAGTCGCTGAAGCTTTCTTT.

The gene calls are TRBV5-1 and TRBJ2-7, with TRBD2 identical over 13 bases. Germline assignment: CDR1 SGHRS and CDR2 YFSETQ. Trimming cost V 0 bases and J 3 bases; bases outside gene matches: 3. This CDR3 comprises 16 residues. CDR3 sequence: CASSLGGTSGIYEQYF. The CDR3 DNA is TGCGCCAGCAGCTTGGGGGGGACTAGCGGGATCTACGAGCAGTACTTC.

The J gene is TRBJ2-7, the V gene TRBV29-1; TRBD1 agrees at 8 bases. J lost 6 bases, V lost 6 bases, and 10 bases had no gene match. CDR3 length: 13 residues. Germline V gives CDR1 SQVTM, CDR2 ANQGSEA. The CDR3 loop reads CSVLQGVGTEQYF. CDR3 in DNA: TGCAGCGTCTTACAGGGGGTCGGCACCGAGCAGTACTTC.

This clone was seen only once. J is TRBJ1-1 and V is TRBV9, with a weak D call TRBD1 (5 bases). Per the germline V gene, CDR1 is SGDLS and CDR2 is YYNGEE. This CDR3 contains 14 residues. V was shortened by 4 bases and J by 1 base, with 11 bases between the two germline ends. CDR3: CASSPRDRNTEAFF. The CDR3 region has the DNA TGTGCCAGCAGCCCACGAGACAGGAACACTGAAGCTTTCTTT. The full variable domain, its missing parts supplied by reference TRBV9 and TRBJ1-1, is DSGVTQTPKHLITATGQRVTLRCSPRSGDLSVYWYQQSLDQGLQFLIQYYNGEERAKGNILERFSAQQFPDLHSELNLSSLELGDSALYFCASSPRDRNTEAFFGQGTRLTVV.

Only a few counts were recorded for this clone. The V and J genes are TRBV9 and TRBJ2-5; TRBD1 matches at 8 bases. CDR3 size: 15 residues. The junction had 9 bases not matched to a gene; V was cut back by 3 bases and J by 5 bases. Germline CDR1 and CDR2: SGDLS and YYNGEE. The DNA for the CDR3 is TGTGCCAGCAGCGCCCACCTCGGACAGGGTGAGACCCAGTACTTC. This gives the protein CASSAHLGQGETQYF.

This chain joins TRBV29-1 and TRBJ2-7; 7 positions match TRBD1. The V and J ends lost 7 bases and 5 bases, in that order; junction bases with no gene match: 8. The CDR3 is 12 residues long. Germline CDR1 is SQVTM and CDR2 is ANQGSEA. The CDR3 sequence: CSAGLQGNEQYF. In nucleotides, the CDR3 is TGCAGCGCCGGGTTACAGGGGAACGAGCAGTACTTC.

The chain recombines TRBV29-1 with TRBJ1-2, with TRBD1 identical over 7 bases. The germline gives CDR1 SQVTM, CDR2 ANQGSEA. V was pared by 3 bases and J by 4 bases, with 5 bases of the junction left unmatched. This CDR3 has 13 amino acids. The CDR3 sequence: CSVELNRGYGYTF. CDR3 nucleotides: TGCAGCGTTGAGCTCAACAGGGGCTATGGCTACACCTTC.

This clone was seen only a few times. This chain connects TRBV4-1 to TRBJ2-3, with D tentatively TRBD1 (8 bases). V gave up 1 base and J gave up 4 bases, with 15 bases separating them. In germline, CDR1 is MGHRA, CDR2 YSYEKL. CDR3 length: 16 amino acids. For the CDR3, the DNA is TGCGCCAGCAGCCAAGGAAGGACAGGGAGGGCAGATACGCAGTATTTT. This codes for CASSQGRTGRADTQYF.

This clone has just a few counts. The rearrangement uses TRBV19 and TRBJ2-1; no firm D call. V was trimmed by 2 bases and J by 0 bases, leaving 11 bases between them. Germline V gene sequence: CDR1 LNHDA, CDR2 SQIVND (reference sequence). The CDR3 length is 16 residues. CDR3: CASSISTNPSYNEQFF. CDR3 bases: TGTGCCAGTAGTATATCAACAAACCCCTCCTACAATGAGCAGTTCTTC.

The rearrangement uses TRBV30 and TRBJ2-7; 7 nucleotides line up with TRBD1. This CDR3 is 13 amino acids long. CDR1 and CDR2 from the germline V gene are GTSNPN and SVGIG (reference sequence). With V trimmed by 1 base and J by 2 bases, 2 bases remained unmatched. CDR3 in DNA: TGTGCCTGGAGTGCCGACAGGGCCTACGAGCAGTACTTC. Translating it yields CAWSADRAYEQYF. Together with reference TRBV30 and TRBJ2-7, the CDR3 gives the full variable domain: SQTIHQWPATLVQPVGSPLSLECTVEGTSNPNLYWYRQAAGRGLQLLFYSVGIGQISSEVPQNLSASRPQDRQFILSSKKLLLSDSGFYLCAWSADRAYEQYFGPGTRLTVT.

The V gene is TRBV11-2, the J gene TRBJ2-7, with 10 bases lining up with TRBD1. Germline V gene lookup returns CDR1 SGHAT and CDR2 FQNNGV. The CDR3 is made up of 14 amino acids. Losses at the gene ends were 4 bases for V and 3 bases for J; bases not matched to a gene: 3. The CDR3 sequence is CASSYRTGGYEQYF. The CDR3 nucleotides are TGTGCCAGCAGCTACCGGACAGGGGGCTACGAGCAGTACTTC.

This chain joins TRBV30 and TRBJ2-6; the match to TRBD2 covers 7 bases. This CDR3 is built from 14 residues. Unmatched junction bases numbered 3, after V lost 7 bases and J lost 0 bases. Germline lookup yields CDR1 GTSNPN and CDR2 SVGIG (reference sequence). This CDR3 reads CALGLSSGANVLTF. The CDR3 coding sequence is TGTGCCTTGGGACTATCCTCTGGGGCCAACGTCCTGACTTTC. The whole variable domain, filled in from reference TRBV30 and TRBJ2-6, reads SQTIHQWPATLVQPVGSPLSLECTVEGTSNPNLYWYRQAAGRGLQLLFYSVGIGQISSEVPQNLSASRPQDRQFILSSKKLLLSDSGFYLCALGLSSGANVLTFGAGSRLTVL.

This clone was observed a handful of times. This chain joins TRBV30 and TRBJ1-2; D gene ambiguous. Germline V gene sequence: CDR1 GTSNPN, CDR2 SVGIG (reference sequence). The CDR3 is 11 residues long. V lost 3 bases and J lost 7, with 9 bases in between. The CDR3 DNA reads TGTGCCTGGAGGTTTAGAGGTGGCTACACCTTC. Amino acid sequence: CAWRFRGGYTF.

The chain employs TRBV4-1 and TRBJ1-5, with TRBD1 matching over 8 bases. The CDR3 covers 20 residues. The V segment lost 0 bases and the J segment 7 bases; nucleotides outside the gene matches: 20. Germline CDR1 is MGHRA and CDR2 is YSYEKL. CDR3 amino acids: CASSQDKLVQGAVLGQPQHF. DNA of the CDR3: TGCGCCAGCAGCCAAGATAAATTGGTGCAGGGGGCCGTCCTTGGGCAGCCCCAGCATTTT.

This clone was seen a handful of times. The chain is built from TRBV9 and TRBJ2-7; 10 bases match TRBD2. The CDR3 covers 15 residues. Looked up from germline, CDR1 is SGDLS and CDR2 is YYNGEE. The trim removed 2 bases at V and 3 bases at J, leaving 5 bases unmatched. Here the CDR3 reads CASSVTGTSVYEQYF. The CDR3 coding sequence is TGTGCCAGCAGCGTCACCGGGACTAGCGTCTACGAGCAGTACTTC.

This clone turned up a few times. J is TRBJ1-1 and V is TRBV7-2; TRBD1 might be the D (5 bases). V lost 4 bases and J lost 1, with 13 bases in between. Germline CDR1 SGHTA, CDR2 FQGNSA. The CDR3 covers 15 residues. For the CDR3, the DNA is TGTGCCAGCAGCTGGGCCGGGAGGGGGAACACTGAAGCTTTCTTT. Amino acid sequence: CASSWAGRGNTEAFF. Variable domain in full (rest from reference TRBV7-2 and TRBJ1-1): GAGVSQSPSNKVTEKGKDVELRCDPISGHTALYWYRQSLGQGLEFLIYFQGNSAPDKSGLPSDRFSAERTGGSVSTLTIQRTQQEDSAVYLCASSWAGRGNTEAFFGQGTRLTVV.

This clone was seen only a few times. The CDR3 coding sequence is TGCGCCAGCAGCCTCGACGGGCTAGGGGCAGATACGCAGTATTTT. Protein sequence: CASSLDGLGADTQYF. The chain recombines TRBV5-1 with TRBJ2-3; a possible D gene is TRBD1 (5 bases). V gave up 4 bases and J gave up 4 bases, with 16 bases separating them. The CDR3 covers 15 residues. The V gene's germline CDR1 is SGHRS and CDR2 YFSETQ.